This T cell receptor beta chain is drawn from a study of beta chain features in type 1 diabetes. Turning to the study itself: When patients were set against healthy donors, age, gender and cell yields were similar.

Whole-study findings and limits: The study found moderately but significantly shorter TCRB CDR3s in all four CD4+ subsets of Type 1 diabetes patients. An over-representation of cells with high TCR expression could result from cDNA sequencing.

Of the isolated RNA, all was reverse transcribed, and so the sequenced material was expressed TCRB transcripts. TCRdb keeps only in-frame clones here, not all; method: immunoSEQ multiplex PCR. The table records about 340,000 clones, about a tenth of them present only once. This clone showed up just a few times. Its antigen is unidentified. Trimming removed 6 bases from V and 4 bases from J, with 4 bases in between. Per the germline V gene, CDR1 is MNHEY and CDR2 is SMNVEV (reference sequence). CDR3 length: 11 residues. The chain combines TRBV27 with TRBJ2-1; unclear D gene. The sample comprised central memory CD4+ T cells from blood. This clonotype originated in a man aged 25-45 years with type 1 diabetes. The CDR3 here is CASRNYNEQFF. CDR3 sequence (DNA): TGTGCCAGCAGGAATTACAATGAGCAGTTCTTC.